The present TCR beta chain was sequenced within a study of beta chain features in type 1 diabetes. General study points: Fewer junction insertions and more nucleotide deletions appeared in type 1 diabetes patients.

cDNA synthesis used the whole RNA isolate, giving expressed TCRB sequences. Some clones are missing from TCRdb's copy, which holds only in-frame ones; the method was immunoSEQ multiplex PCR. The sample includes more than 350,000 clones, over 9.5% of them seen just once. Germline V gives CDR1 SEHNR, CDR2 FQNEAQ (reference sequence). This CDR3 region has 16 residues. The germline V and J ends were trimmed by 1 base and 0 bases, with 11 bases remaining between them. Based on CD45RO/CCR7/CD25/CD127/CD95/CD27, CD4+ regulatory, stem cell-like memory, naive and central memory cells were sorted. This clone was counted a few times. The antigen remains undetermined.

The source of this sequence is a woman between 18 and 29 years old in good health. The V gene is TRBV7-9, the J gene TRBJ2-3; no clear D. Source material: naive CD4+ T cells from blood. CDR3 in amino acids: CASSLDGWRSTDTQYF. The CDR3 nucleotides read TGTGCCAGCAGCTTAGATGGTTGGAGAAGCACAGATACGCAGTATTTT. Full variable domain (missing parts from reference TRBV7-9 and TRBJ2-3): DTGVSQNPRHKITKRGQNVTFRCDPISEHNRLYWYRQTLGQGPEFLTYFQNEAQLEKSRLLSDRFSAERPKGSFSTLEIQRTEQGDSAMYLCASSLDGWRSTDTQYFGPGTRLTVL.